A selection of T cell receptor beta chains follows, all from one sample in a study of T cell responses to AZD1222 COVID-19 vaccine. Generated by immunoSEQ multiplex PCR, the TCRdb table keeps only in-frame clones and is missing some. The sample records tens of thousands of clones, approximately 84% being singletons. The specimen was peripheral blood, collected on day 0 of AZD1222 vaccination. These TCRs come from an adult in good health. CDR3s include the opening cysteine and the closing phenylalanine or tryptophan. A D gene is named only where the DNA matches it firmly. For some rows the clone size is stated as once, few or many, or as a class when expanded; others skip it.

V gene	clone size	D gene	J gene	CDR3 DNA	CDR3 protein
TRBV7-2	-	-	TRBJ1-5	TGTGCCAGCAGCCAAGATAATCAGCCCCAGCATTTT	CASSQDNQPQHF
TRBV5-1	-	-	TRBJ2-7	TGCGCCAGCAGCTTGGGGCACGGCTCCTCCTACGAGCAGTACTTC	CASSLGHGSSYEQYF
TRBV6-5	-	-	TRBJ2-1	TGTGCCAGCATATCCCGGACAGACAATGAGCAGTTCTTC	CASISRTDNEQFF
TRBV6-6	-	TRBD2	TRBJ2-7	TGTGCCAGCAGTTCGGGGTCGGGGAGGGAGGACTTC	CASSSGSGREDF
TRBV5-1	-	-	TRBJ1-5	TGCGCCAGCAGCTTCGCGCTGGACGGGCCCCAGCATTTT	CASSFALDGPQHF
TRBV7-6	-	TRBD1	TRBJ2-1	TGTGCCAGCAGCTTACCACGGACAGGGAGCTCCTACAATGAGCAGTTCTTC	CASSLPRTGSSYNEQFF
TRBV11-3	-	-	TRBJ2-3	TGTGCCAGCAGCCTCCGGGGAGGCGATACGCAGTATTTT	CASSLRGGDTQYF
TRBV14	-	-	TRBJ2-7	TGTGCCAGCAACCTCCCTGGCAGGTTCTACGAGCAGTACTTC	CASNLPGRFYEQYF
TRBV19	-	-	TRBJ1-2	TGTGCCAGTAGTAGTTGGGGCCAGATTAACTATGGCTACACCTTC	CASSSWGQINYGYTF
TRBV7-2	-	-	TRBJ1-1	TGTGCCAGCAGGCCCGCGCGGGGTACTGAAGCTTTCTTT	CASRPARGTEAFF
TRBV9	-	TRBD1	TRBJ1-2	TGTGCCAGCAGTGGACAGGGGTATGGCTACACCTTC	CASSGQGYGYTF
TRBV2	-	-	TRBJ1-1	TGTGCCAGCAATGACAGGTTGGGGAGCACTGAAGCTTTCTTT	CASNDRLGSTEAFF
TRBV30	-	-	TRBJ1-1	TGTGCCTGGGAACAGGGTATCCATTACACTGAAGCTTTCTTT	CAWEQGIHYTEAFF
TRBV19	-	-	TRBJ1-2	TGTGCCAGTAGTATTCACGGTGCGCTCAACTATGGCTACACCTTC	CASSIHGALNYGYTF
TRBV4-3	-	-	TRBJ1-3	TGCGCCAGCAGCCTATACCTCTTGACAGGCCCCTCCTCTGGAAACACCATATATTTT	CASSLYLLTGPSSGNTIYF
TRBV30	-	-	TRBJ1-3	TGTGCCTGGGAATCTGGAAACACCATATATTTT	CAWESGNTIYF
TRBV5-1	-	TRBD2	TRBJ2-2	TGCGCCAGCGGCAAAAGCGGGGGGAACACCGGGGAGCTGTTTTTT	CASGKSGGNTGELFF
TRBV30	-	-	TRBJ1-4	TGTGCCTGGAAAGGGCACCTTCTTCCTAATGAAAAACTGTTTTTT	CAWKGHLLPNEKLFF
TRBV7-2	-	-	TRBJ1-2	TGTGCCAGCAGCTTAGTTCCACGGACAGTCTATGGCTACACCTTC	CASSLVPRTVYGYTF
TRBV4-3	-	-	TRBJ2-2	TGCGCCAGCAGCCACCCACCCCCCGGGGAGCTGTTTTTT	CASSHPPPGELFF
TRBV3-1/TRBV3-2	-	TRBD2	TRBJ2-1	TGTGCCAGCAGCCAACTGGGGGGGAGTGGGAATGAGCAGTTCTTC	CASSQLGGSGNEQFF
TRBV3-1/TRBV3-2	-	TRBD1	TRBJ1-4	TGTGCCAGCAGCCGTACCGGGACAGGGGGTGAAAAACTGTTTTTT	CASSRTGTGGEKLFF
TRBV5-1	-	-	TRBJ1-2	TGCGCCAGCACCCCGGCTGGGGGGGGGCCGTATGGCTACACCTTC	CASTPAGGGPYGYTF
TRBV5-1	-	-	TRBJ1-1	TGCGCCAGCAGCTTGGCGACCGCACGGAACACTGAAGCTTTCTTT	CASSLATARNTEAFF
TRBV6-5	-	-	TRBJ1-3	TGTGCCAGCAGTTTAGTATATACAGGAAACACCATATATTTT	CASSLVYTGNTIYF
TRBV9	-	TRBD2	TRBJ2-3	TGTGCCAGCAATGCAATAGCGGGGGCAGATACGCAGTATTTT	CASNAIAGADTQYF
TRBV11-2	-	-	TRBJ1-4	TGTGCCAGCAGCTTGGGGGCAGGCGCAGAAAAACTGTTTTTT	CASSLGAGAEKLFF
TRBV19	once	-	TRBJ1-2	TGTGCCAGTAGTGGGACCGGCAACTATGGCTACACCTTC	CASSGTGNYGYTF
TRBV2	-	TRBD1	TRBJ1-3	TGTGCCGGACAGGTCGGCTCTGGAAACACCATATATTTT	CAGQVGSGNTIYF
TRBV27	-	-	TRBJ1-5	TGTGCCAGCAGCTATGGACAGCCCCAGCATTTT	CASSYGQPQHF
TRBV11-2	-	TRBD1	TRBJ1-2	TGTGCCAGCAGCCCCCTTGACAGGGTCGCCTTC	CASSPLDRVAF
TRBV7-9	-	TRBD2	TRBJ2-7	TGTGCCAGCAGCTTAGGAGCGGGGGTTTACGAGCAGTACTTC	CASSLGAGVYEQYF
TRBV29-1	-	TRBD1	TRBJ1-1	TGCAGCGCTCAGGGACAGGGGAACACTGAAGCTTTCTTT	CSAQGQGNTEAFF
TRBV20-1	-	-	TRBJ2-7	TGCAGTGCGGGACCTTTCGAGCAGTACTTC	CSAGPFEQYF
TRBV27	-	TRBD2	TRBJ2-3	TGTGCCAGCAGTCTAAAAACGACTAGCCGGGCTAGCACAGATACGCAGTATTTT	CASSLKTTSRASTDTQYF
TRBV4-3	-	-	TRBJ2-2	TGCGCCAGCAGCTCTCTCCGGGGAACCGGGGAGCTGTTTTTT	CASSSLRGTGELFF
TRBV27	-	-	TRBJ1-4	TGTGCCAGCAGGCTGCAGGGGACAGAAAAACTGTTTTTT	CASRLQGTEKLFF
TRBV7-9	-	-	TRBJ1-1	TGTGCCAGCAGCCCACAAGGGGGCACTGAAGCTTTCTTT	CASSPQGGTEAFF
TRBV4-3	-	-	TRBJ1-4	TGCGCCAGCAGCCAAGATACGGGGAGGAACCCCTGGAAGAAACTGTTTTTT	CASSQDTGRNPWKKLFF
TRBV18	-	-	TRBJ2-3	TGTGCCAGCTCACCGGTAGATTATAACACAGATACGCAGTATTTT	CASSPVDYNTDTQYF
TRBV28	few	TRBD1	TRBJ1-2	TGTGCCAGCAGTTTATTGGAGACAGGGGGCGGCGGCTACACCTTC	CASSLLETGGGGYTF
TRBV4-3	few	-	TRBJ1-5	TGCGCCAGCAGCCAAGTTGGAGGTCAGCCCCAGCATTTT	CASSQVGGQPQHF
TRBV6-2/TRBV6-3	-	TRBD1	TRBJ1-5	TGTGCCAGCAGCCCCCTGGCAGGGGGCTCGGGTCAGCCCCAGCATTTT	CASSPLAGGSGQPQHF
TRBV7-9	few	-	TRBJ2-4	TGTGCCAGCAGCTTCTCTTCCAGGGATAACATTCAGTACTTC	CASSFSSRDNIQYF
TRBV5-4	-	TRBD1	TRBJ2-2	TGTGCCAGCAGCTTGGGGGACAGGGGTAGCGCCGGGGAGCTGTTTTTT	CASSLGDRGSAGELFF
TRBV3-1/TRBV3-2	-	-	TRBJ2-5	TGTGCCAGCAGCCAAAATGGGGAGACCCAGTACTTC	CASSQNGETQYF
TRBV2	few	-	TRBJ1-6	TGTGCCAGCATCGGCCACTCGAATAATTCACCCCTCCACTTT	CASIGHSNNSPLHF
TRBV18	-	-	TRBJ2-1	TGTGCCAGCTCACCGACCAACGAGTACAATGAGCAGTTCTTC	CASSPTNEYNEQFF
TRBV9	-	-	TRBJ2-7	TGTGCCAGCAGCGTCGACAGTACCTACGAGCAGTACTTC	CASSVDSTYEQYF
TRBV9	-	TRBD2	TRBJ2-7	TGTGCCAGCAGCCCCCGGGAGGTGGGGTCCGAGCAGTACTTC	CASSPREVGSEQYF
TRBV18	-	TRBD2	TRBJ2-7	TGTGCCAGCTCACCACAACGGGGGGACGAGCAGTACTTC	CASSPQRGDEQYF
TRBV6-2/TRBV6-3	-	-	TRBJ1-1	TGTGCCAGCAGCGCCCAAGGCGGGAACACTGAAGCTTTCTTT	CASSAQGGNTEAFF
TRBV7-9	-	TRBD1	TRBJ1-2	TGTGCCAGCAGCTGGGGACAGGGAAGAAACTATGGCTACACCTTC	CASSWGQGRNYGYTF